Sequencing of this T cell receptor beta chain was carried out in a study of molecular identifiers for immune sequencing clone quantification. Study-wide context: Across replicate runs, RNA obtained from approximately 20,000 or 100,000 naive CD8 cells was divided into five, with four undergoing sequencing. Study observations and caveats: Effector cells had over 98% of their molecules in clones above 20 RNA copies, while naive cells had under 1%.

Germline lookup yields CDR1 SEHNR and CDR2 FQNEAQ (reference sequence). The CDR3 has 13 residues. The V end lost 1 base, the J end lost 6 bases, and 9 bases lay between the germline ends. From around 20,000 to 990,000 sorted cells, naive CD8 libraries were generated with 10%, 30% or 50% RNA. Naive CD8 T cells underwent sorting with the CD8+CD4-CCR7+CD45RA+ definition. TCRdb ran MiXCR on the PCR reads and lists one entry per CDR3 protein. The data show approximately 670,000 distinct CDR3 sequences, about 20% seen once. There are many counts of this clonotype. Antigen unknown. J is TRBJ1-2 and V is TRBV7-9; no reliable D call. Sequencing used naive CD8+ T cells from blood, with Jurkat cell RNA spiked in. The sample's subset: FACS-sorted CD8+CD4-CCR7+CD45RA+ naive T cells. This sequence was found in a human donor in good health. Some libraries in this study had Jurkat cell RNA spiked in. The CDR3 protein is CASSLVLPDGYTF. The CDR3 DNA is TGTGCCAGCAGCTTAGTCTTGCCTGATGGCTACACCTTC.